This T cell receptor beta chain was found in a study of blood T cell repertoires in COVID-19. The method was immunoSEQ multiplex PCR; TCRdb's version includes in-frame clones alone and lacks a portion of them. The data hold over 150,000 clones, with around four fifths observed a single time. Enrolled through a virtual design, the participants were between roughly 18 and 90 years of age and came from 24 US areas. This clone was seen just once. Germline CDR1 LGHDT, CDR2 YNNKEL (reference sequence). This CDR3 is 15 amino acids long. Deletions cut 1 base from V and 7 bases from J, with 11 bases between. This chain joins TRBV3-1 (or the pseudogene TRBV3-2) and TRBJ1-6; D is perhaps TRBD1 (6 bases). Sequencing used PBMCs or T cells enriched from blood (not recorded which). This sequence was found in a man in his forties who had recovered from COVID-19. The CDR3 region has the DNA TGTGCCAGCAGCCAAGCAGGGGCTGTGAATTCACCCCTCCACTTT. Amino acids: CASSQAGAVNSPLHF.